These 4 T cell receptor beta chains were all obtained from the same sample, sequenced in a study of T cells in Graves' hyperthyroidism and ophthalmopathy. RNA transcripts were the template for amplifying TCR beta CDR3 regions. TCR CDR3 regions were first amplified by RT-PCR with HTBI primers. TCRdb re-called the multiplex PCR reads through MiXCR, storing one row per CDR3 protein. The sample yields 550,000 to 800,000 distinct CDR3 sequences, around 15% seen once. Sequenced input: blood. The receptors originated from a man younger than 30 with Graves' hyperthyroidism.

This clonotype was counted only a few times. The chain combines TRBV5-1 with TRBJ1-1; D call uncertain. Trimming took off 0 bases at V and 6 bases at J, with 9 bases between the two ends. Germline loops: CDR1 SGHRS, CDR2 YFSETQ. This CDR3 has 13 residues. In DNA, the CDR3 is TGCGCCAGCAGCTTGGGGTCGGGGTCTGAAGCTTTCTTT. Translating gives CASSLGSGSEAFF.

The chain carries TRBV15 and TRBJ1-5, with D unclear. Germline assignment: CDR1 LNHNV and CDR2 YYDKDF (reference sequence). V lost 1 base, J lost 5 bases, and 18 bases lay in between. The CDR3 is 17 residues long. The CDR3 DNA is TGTGCCACCAGCAGAGTCGTAAAGCGGACGGGAGATCAGCCCCAGCATTTT. Protein: CATSRVVKRTGDQPQHF.

This clonotype appeared many times. The chain has TRBV30 and TRBJ2-1, with D possibly TRBD2 on 6 matching bases. The CDR3 is 14 residues long. The germline V and J ends were trimmed by 1 base and 4 bases, with 11 bases remaining between them. CDR1 GTSNPN and CDR2 SVGIG come from the germline V gene (reference sequence). CDR3 loop: CAWSAGDLYNEQFF. CDR3 coding DNA: TGTGCCTGGAGTGCGGGGGACTTATACAATGAGCAGTTCTTC.

This clonotype was counted many times. V is TRBV12-3 or TRBV12-4 and J is TRBJ1-6; D might be TRBD1 (5 bases). This CDR3 spans 14 amino acids. The germline V and J ends were trimmed by 6 bases and 7 bases, with 13 bases remaining between them. The CDR3 region is CASSLGVGNSPLHF. CDR3 bases: TGTGCCAGCAGCCTAGGGGTCGGAAATTCACCCCTCCACTTT.